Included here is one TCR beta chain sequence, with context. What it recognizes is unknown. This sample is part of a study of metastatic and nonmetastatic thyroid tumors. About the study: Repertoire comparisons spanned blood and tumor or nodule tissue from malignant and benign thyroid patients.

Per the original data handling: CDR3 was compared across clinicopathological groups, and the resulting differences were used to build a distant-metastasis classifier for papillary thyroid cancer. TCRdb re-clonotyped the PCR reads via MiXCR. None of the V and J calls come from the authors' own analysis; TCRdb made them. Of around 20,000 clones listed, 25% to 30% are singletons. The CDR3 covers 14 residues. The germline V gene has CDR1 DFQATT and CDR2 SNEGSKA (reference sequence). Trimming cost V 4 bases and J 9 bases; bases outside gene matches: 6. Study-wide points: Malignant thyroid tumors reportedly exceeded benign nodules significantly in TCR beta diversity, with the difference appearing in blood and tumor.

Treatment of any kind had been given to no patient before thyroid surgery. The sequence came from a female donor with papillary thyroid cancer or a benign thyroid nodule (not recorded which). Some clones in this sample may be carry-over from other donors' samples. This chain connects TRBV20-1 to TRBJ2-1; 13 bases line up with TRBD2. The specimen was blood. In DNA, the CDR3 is TGCAGTGCTACGGGACTAGCGGGACTCCCTGAGCAGTTCTTC. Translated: CSATGLAGLPEQFF.